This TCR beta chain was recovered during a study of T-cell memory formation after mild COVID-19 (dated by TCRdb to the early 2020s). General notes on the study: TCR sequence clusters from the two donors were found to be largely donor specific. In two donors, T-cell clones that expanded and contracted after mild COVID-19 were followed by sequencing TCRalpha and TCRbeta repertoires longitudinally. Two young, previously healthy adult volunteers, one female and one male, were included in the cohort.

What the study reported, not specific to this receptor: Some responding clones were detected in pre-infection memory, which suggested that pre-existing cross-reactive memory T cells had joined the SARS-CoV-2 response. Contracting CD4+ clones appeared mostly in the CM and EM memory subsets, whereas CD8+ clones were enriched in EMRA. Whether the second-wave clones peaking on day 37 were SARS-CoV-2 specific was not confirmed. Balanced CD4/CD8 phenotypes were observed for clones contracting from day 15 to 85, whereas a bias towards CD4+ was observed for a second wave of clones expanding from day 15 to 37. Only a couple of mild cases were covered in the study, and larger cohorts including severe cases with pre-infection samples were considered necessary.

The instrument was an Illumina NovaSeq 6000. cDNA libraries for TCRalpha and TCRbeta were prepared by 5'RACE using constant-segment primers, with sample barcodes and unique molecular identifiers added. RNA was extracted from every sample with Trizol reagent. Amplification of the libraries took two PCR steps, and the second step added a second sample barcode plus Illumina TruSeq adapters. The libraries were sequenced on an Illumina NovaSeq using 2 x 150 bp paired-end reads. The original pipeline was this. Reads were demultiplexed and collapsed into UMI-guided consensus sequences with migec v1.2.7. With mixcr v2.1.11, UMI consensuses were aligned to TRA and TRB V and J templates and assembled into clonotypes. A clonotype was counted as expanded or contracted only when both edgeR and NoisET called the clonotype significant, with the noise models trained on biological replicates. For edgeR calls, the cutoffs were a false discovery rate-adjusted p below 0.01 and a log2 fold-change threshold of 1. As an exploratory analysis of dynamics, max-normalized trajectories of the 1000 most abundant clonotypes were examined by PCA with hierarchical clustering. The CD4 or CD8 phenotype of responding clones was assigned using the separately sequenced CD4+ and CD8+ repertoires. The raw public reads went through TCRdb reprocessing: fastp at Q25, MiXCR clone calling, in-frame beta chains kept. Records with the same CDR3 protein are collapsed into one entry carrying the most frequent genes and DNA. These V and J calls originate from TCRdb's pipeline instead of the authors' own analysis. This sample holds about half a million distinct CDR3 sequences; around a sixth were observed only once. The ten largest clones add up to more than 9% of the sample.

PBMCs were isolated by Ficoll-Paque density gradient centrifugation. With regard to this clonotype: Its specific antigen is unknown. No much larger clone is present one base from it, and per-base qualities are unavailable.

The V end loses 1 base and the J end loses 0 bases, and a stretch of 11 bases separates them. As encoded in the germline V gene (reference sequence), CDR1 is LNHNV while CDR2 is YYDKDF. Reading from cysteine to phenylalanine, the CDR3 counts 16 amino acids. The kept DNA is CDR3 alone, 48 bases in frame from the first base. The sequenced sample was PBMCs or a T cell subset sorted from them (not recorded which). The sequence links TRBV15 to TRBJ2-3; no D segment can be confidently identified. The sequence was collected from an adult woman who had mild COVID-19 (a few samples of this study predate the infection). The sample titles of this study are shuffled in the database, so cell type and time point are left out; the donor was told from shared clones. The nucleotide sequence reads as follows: TGTGCCACCAGCAGAGGTGTTGGCGGTAGCACAGATACGCAGTATTTT. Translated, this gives CATSRGVGGSTDTQYF.